There are a few counts of the clone carrying this TCR beta chain. Its matching antigen is unknown. The PCR made use of 60 Vbeta and 13 Jbeta primers. The method was immunoSEQ multiplex PCR; TCRdb's version includes in-frame clones alone and lacks a portion of them. The table lists 110,000 to 150,000 clones, around 82% of them singletons. After removal of 4 bases from V and 4 bases from J, the junction contained 4 bases not matched to a gene. Germline CDR1 and CDR2: LGHNA and YSLEER. The CDR3 loop spans 15 amino acids. The sample belongs to a study of cytomegalovirus exposure and HLA in healthy donors. Study-level findings and limits: It was shown in a later analysis that HLA-associated TCR beta chains were more clonally expanded than other, equally common chains.

The sequence was obtained from a female donor in good health and CMV-seronegative. The rearrangement joins TRBV4-3 to TRBJ2-3; TRBD1 aligns across 11 bases. Sequencing input: PBMCs. The CDR3 DNA reads TGCGCCAGCAGCCGATCGGGACAGGGGGCAGATACGCAGTATTTT. Amino acid sequence: CASSRSGQGADTQYF.